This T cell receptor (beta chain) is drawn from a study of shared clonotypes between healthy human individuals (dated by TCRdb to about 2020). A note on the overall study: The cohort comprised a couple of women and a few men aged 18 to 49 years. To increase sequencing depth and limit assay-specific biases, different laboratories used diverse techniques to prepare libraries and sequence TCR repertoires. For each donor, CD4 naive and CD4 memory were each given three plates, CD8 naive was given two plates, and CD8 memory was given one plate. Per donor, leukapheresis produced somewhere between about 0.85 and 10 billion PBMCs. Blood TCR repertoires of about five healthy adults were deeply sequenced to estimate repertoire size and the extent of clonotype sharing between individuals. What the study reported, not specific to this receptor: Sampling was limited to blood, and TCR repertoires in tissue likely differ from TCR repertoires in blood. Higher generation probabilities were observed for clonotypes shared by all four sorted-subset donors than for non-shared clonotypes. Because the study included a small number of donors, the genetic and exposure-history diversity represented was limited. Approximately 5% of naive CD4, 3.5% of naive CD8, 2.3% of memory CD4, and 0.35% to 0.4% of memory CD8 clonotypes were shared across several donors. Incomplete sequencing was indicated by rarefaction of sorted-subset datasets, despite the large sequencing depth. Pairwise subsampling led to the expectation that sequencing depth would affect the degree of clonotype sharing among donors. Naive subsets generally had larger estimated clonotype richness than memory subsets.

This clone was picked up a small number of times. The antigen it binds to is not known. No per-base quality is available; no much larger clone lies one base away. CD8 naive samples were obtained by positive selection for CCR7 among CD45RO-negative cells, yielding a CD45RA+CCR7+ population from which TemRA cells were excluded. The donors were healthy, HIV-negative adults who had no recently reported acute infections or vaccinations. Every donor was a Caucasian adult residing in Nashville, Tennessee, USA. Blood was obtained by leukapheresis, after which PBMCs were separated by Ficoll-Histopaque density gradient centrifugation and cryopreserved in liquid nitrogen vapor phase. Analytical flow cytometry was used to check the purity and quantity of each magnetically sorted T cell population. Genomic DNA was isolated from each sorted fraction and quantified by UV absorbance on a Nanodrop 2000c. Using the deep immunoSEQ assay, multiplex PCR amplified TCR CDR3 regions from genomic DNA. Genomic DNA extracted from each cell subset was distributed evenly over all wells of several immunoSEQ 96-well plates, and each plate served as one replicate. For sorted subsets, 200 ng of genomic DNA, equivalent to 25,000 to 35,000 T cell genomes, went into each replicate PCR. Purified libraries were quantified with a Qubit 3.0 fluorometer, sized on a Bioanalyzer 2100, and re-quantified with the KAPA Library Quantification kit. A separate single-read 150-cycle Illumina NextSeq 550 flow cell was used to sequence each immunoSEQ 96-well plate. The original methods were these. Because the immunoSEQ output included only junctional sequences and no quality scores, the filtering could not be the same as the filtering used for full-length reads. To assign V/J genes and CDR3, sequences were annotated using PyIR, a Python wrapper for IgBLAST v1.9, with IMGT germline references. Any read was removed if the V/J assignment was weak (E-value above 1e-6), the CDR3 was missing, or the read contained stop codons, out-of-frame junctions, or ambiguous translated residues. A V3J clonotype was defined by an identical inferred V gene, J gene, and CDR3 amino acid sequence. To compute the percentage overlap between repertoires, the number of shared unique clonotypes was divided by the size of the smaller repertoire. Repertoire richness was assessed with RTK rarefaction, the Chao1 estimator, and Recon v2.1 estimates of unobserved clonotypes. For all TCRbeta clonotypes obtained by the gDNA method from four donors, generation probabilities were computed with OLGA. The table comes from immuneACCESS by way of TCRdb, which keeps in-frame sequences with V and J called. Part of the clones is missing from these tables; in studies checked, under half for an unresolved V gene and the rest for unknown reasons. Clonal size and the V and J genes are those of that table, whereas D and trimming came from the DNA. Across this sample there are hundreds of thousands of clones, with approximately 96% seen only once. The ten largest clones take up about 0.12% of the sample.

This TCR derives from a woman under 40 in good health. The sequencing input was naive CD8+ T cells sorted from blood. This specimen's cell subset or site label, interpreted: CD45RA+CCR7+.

The encoded CDR3 is CASSLEGNTEAFF. The DNA is TGTGCCAGCAGCTTGGAAGGGAACACTGAAGCTTTCTTT. The chain links TRBV5-6 with TRBJ1-1, with the D segment identity uncertain. Per the germline V gene, SGHDT is the CDR1 and YYEEEE is the CDR2. The V end loses 0 bases and the J end loses 1 base, and a stretch of 4 bases separates them. Taken from cysteine to phenylalanine, the CDR3 has 13 residues. Just the 39-base CDR3 DNA is kept, in frame starting at base 1.